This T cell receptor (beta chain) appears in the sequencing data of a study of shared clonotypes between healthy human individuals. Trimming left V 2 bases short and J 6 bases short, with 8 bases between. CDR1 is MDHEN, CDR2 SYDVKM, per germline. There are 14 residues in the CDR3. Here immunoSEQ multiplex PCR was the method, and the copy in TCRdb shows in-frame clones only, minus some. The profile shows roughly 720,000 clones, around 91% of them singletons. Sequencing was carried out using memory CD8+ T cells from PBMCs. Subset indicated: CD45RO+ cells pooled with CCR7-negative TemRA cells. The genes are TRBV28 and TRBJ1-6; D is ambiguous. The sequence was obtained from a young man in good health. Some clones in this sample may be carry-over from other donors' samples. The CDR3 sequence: CASSLGLFNSPLHF. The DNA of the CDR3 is TGTGCCAGCAGTTTAGGACTCTTTAATTCACCCCTCCACTTT.